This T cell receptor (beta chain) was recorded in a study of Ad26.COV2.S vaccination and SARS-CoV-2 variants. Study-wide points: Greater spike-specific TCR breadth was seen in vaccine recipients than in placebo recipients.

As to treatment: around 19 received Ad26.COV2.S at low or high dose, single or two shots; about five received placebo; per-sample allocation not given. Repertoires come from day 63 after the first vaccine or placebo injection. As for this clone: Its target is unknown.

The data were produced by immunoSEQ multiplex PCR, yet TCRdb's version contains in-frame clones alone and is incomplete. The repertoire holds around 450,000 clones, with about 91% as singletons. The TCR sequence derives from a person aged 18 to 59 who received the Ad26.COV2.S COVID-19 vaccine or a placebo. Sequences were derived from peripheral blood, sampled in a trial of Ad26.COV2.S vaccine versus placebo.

The CDR3 protein is CASSLGQSYQPQHF. CDR3 nucleotides: TGTGCCAGCAGCTTAGGACAGTCTTATCAGCCCCAGCATTTT. This rearrangement joins TRBV7-2 to TRBJ1-5, with a tentative D call TRBD1 (5 bases). With 1 base removed from V and 5 bases from J, the gap between germline ends came to 9 bases. This CDR3 comprises 14 residues. CDR1 is SGHTA, CDR2 FQGNSA, per germline. The complete variable domain, with remaining parts taken from reference TRBV7-2 and TRBJ1-5, reads GAGVSQSPSNKVTEKGKDVELRCDPISGHTALYWYRQSLGQGLEFLIYFQGNSAPDKSGLPSDRFSAERTGGSVSTLTIQRTQQEDSAVYLCASSLGQSYQPQHFGDGTRLSIL.